This T cell receptor (beta chain) was recorded in a study of blood T cell repertoires in COVID-19. Per germline, CDR1 MGHRA and CDR2 YSYEKL. The CDR3 extends over 16 amino acids. With 3 bases removed from V and 6 bases from J, the gap between germline ends came to 21 bases. Clones were read by immunoSEQ multiplex PCR, and TCRdb kept only the in-frame ones, dropping some. The table includes roughly 230,000 clones, nearly 90% detected once. This sequence originates from a woman aged 60-75 years with COVID-19, enrolled during active disease. The chain is built from TRBV4-1 and TRBJ2-7; possibly TRBD1 for D (6 bases). Sequenced input: peripheral blood. CDR3 residues: CASSHLIQGLEVEQYF. DNA for the CDR3: TGCGCCAGCAGCCACCTAATACAGGGTCTGGAGGTCGAGCAGTACTTC.